One and the same sample provided the 10 T cell receptor beta chains below, sequenced in a study of post-analysis software for immune sequencing data. Study-wide findings and caveats: Four to six TRBV segments (TRBV5-6, TRBV5-1 and TRBV20-1 among them) occurred more frequently in patients than in controls.

Carried by the TCR beta cDNA libraries were unique molecular identifiers. TCRdb reprocessed the PCR reads with MiXCR, giving one entry per CDR3 protein. This table holds fewer than 850,000 distinct CDR3 sequences, roughly 46% found once. These receptors are not linked to any known antigen. What was sequenced was blood. The receptors shown here come from a girl aged 5-17 years with multiple sclerosis.

V gene TRBV15 combines with J gene TRBJ2-5, with D tentatively TRBD1 or TRBD2 (6 bases each). The CDR3 extends over 14 amino acids. The germline V and J ends were trimmed by 3 bases and 1 base, with 9 bases remaining between them. Germline V gene lookup returns CDR1 LNHNV and CDR2 YYDKDF (reference sequence). The CDR3: CATSREGVQETQYF. The CDR3, as DNA: TGTGCCACCAGCAGGGAGGGGGTCCAAGAGACCCAGTACTTC.

There are a few counts of this clonotype. This chain links TRBV12-3 or TRBV12-4 with TRBJ2-1; 9 positions match TRBD2. J gave up 7 bases and V 5 bases, and 3 bases lay outside the gene matches. The CDR3 has 13 amino acids. CDR3 coding DNA: TGTGCCAGCAGTAATAGCGGGAGTAATGAGCAGTTCTTC. Its translation: CASSNSGSNEQFF.

This rearrangement joins TRBV29-1 to TRBJ2-1; 7 nucleotides agree with TRBD2. In germline, CDR1 is SQVTM, CDR2 ANQGSEA. The CDR3 runs to 16 residues. Trimming at V came to 5 bases and at J to 4 bases, leaving 14 bases not matched to a gene. CDR3 in DNA: TGCAGCGTTATTGAGGCGGGAGAGTTATGGTACAATGAGCAGTTCTTC. Translated: CSVIEAGELWYNEQFF.

This clonotype was detected only a few times. The chain recombines TRBV20-1 with TRBJ2-1, with D tentatively TRBD2 (6 bases). The V gene's germline CDR1 is DFQATT and CDR2 SNEGSKA (reference sequence). V dropped 5 bases and J dropped 3 bases, with 17 bases sitting between them. The CDR3 spans 15 residues. The CDR3 DNA reads as TGCAGTGCTGGCACTAGCCTCTCATACTACAATGAGCAGTTCTTC. This gives the protein CSAGTSLSYYNEQFF.

The chain couples TRBV28 to TRBJ2-1, with D perhaps matching TRBD1 (5 bases). Germline loops: CDR1 MDHEN, CDR2 SYDVKM. CDR3 length equals 14 residues. V was clipped by 5 bases and J by 4 bases, with 12 bases between them. The CDR3 region is CASSPDTFYNEQFF. In DNA form, the CDR3 reads TGTGCCAGCAGTCCGGACACGTTTTACAATGAGCAGTTCTTC.

The CDR3 nucleotides read TGTGCCAGCAGCTTCCGCTATGCGGGAGGGAGAGGGAATGAGCAGTTCTTC. Its protein is CASSFRYAGGRGNEQFF. This rearrangement joins TRBV11-2 to TRBJ2-1, with 9 bases aligning to TRBD2. Trimming at V came to 3 bases and at J to 7 bases, leaving 13 bases not matched to a gene. This CDR3 region has 17 residues. CDR1 and CDR2 (germline): SGHAT, FQNNGV.

The chain joins TRBV25-1 to TRBJ2-7, with D possibly being TRBD2 (6 bases). Deletions cut 1 base from V and 6 bases from J, with 16 bases between. The CDR3 has 15 residues. Germline loops: CDR1 MGHDK, CDR2 SYGVNS. The CDR3 sequence is CASSESGRNGGEQYF. In DNA, the CDR3 is TGTGCCAGCAGTGAATCCGGGAGAAATGGCGGCGAGCAGTACTTC.

This clonotype showed up just once. This chain links TRBV5-1 with TRBJ2-7; D is ambiguous. Germline CDR1 reads SGHRS; CDR2 reads YFSETQ. V was trimmed by 1 base and J by 0 bases, leaving 11 bases between them. The CDR3 has 15 amino acids. The CDR3 nucleotides read TGCGCCAGCAGCTTGACGGGTTCGAGCTCCTACGAGCAGTACTTC. It yields the protein CASSLTGSSSYEQYF.

V and J are TRBV24-1 and TRBJ2-3; TRBD2 agrees at 8 bases. The V gene end was trimmed by 4 bases and the J gene end by 6 bases; junction bases not matched to a gene: 5. Germline CDR1 reads KGHDR; CDR2 reads SFDVKD. The CDR3 length is 14 residues. The DNA of the CDR3 is TGTGCCACCAGTGAGCGGACTAGCATCGATACGCAGTATTTT. It translates to CATSERTSIDTQYF.

The gene calls are TRBV11-3 and TRBJ1-5, with 7 bases aligning to TRBD1. Per germline, CDR1 SGHNT and CDR2 YENEEA. The CDR3 length is 14 residues. Unmatched junction bases numbered 6, after V lost 4 bases and J lost 6 bases. The CDR3 reads CASSSNGTAQPQHF. As DNA, the CDR3 is TGTGCCAGCAGCTCTAATGGGACAGCTCAGCCCCAGCATTTT.